These 13 T cell receptor beta chains originate from one sample sequenced in a study of T cells in Graves' hyperthyroidism and ophthalmopathy. Amplification of TCR beta CDR3 regions was performed using RNA transcripts as template. With the HTBI primer set, the TCR CDR3 went through a first round of RT-PCR. MiXCR was run by TCRdb on the multiplex PCR reads, yielding one entry per CDR3 protein. The sample records approximately 570,000 distinct CDR3 sequences, 15% to 20% being singletons. What was sequenced was blood. Receptor source: a man in his forties with Graves' ophthalmopathy.

This clonotype was found once. The chain has TRBV25-1 and TRBJ2-2; TRBD1 aligns across 9 bases. CDR1 MGHDK and CDR2 SYGVNS come from the germline V gene. V lost 2 bases, J lost 4 bases, and 5 bases stayed unmatched. The CDR3 runs 16 residues. CDR3 loop: CASSESVTGGTGELFF. In DNA, the CDR3 is TGTGCCAGCAGTGAAAGCGTGACAGGGGGCACCGGGGAGCTGTTTTTT.

This clonotype came up a few times. For the CDR3, the DNA is TGCAGTGCTACCCCTAGATCTAGCAATCAGCCCCAGCATTTT. Translation gives CSATPRSSNQPQHF. The rearrangement uses TRBV20-1 and TRBJ1-5; no clear D gene. V lost 4 bases to trimming and J lost 0 bases, with 10 bases between them. The germline V gene encodes CDR1 DFQATT and CDR2 SNEGSKA (reference sequence). CDR3 length equals 14 residues.

This clonotype was detected a few times. This chain connects TRBV11-1 to TRBJ2-3, with D possibly TRBD2 on 5 matching bases. Germline V gives CDR1 SGHAT, CDR2 FQDESV (reference sequence). This CDR3 is 12 amino acids long. V lost 4 bases and J lost 10, with 12 bases in between. The CDR3 DNA reads as TGTGCCAGCAGCTCACGCGGGTACTCGCAGTATTTT. It encodes CASSSRGYSQYF.

The chain recombines TRBV13 with TRBJ2-1; 9 bases match TRBD2. The V gene end was trimmed by 3 bases and the J gene end by 9 bases; junction bases not matched to a gene: 12. CDR1 and CDR2 (germline): PRHDT, FYEKMQ (reference sequence). The CDR3 loop spans 16 amino acids. CDR3 nucleotide sequence: TGTGCCAGCAGCTTCGGCGGGGGGGCATGGGCTGGTGAGCAGTTCTTC. It translates to CASSFGGGAWAGEQFF.

This clonotype showed up just a few times. The rearrangement joins TRBV7-8 to TRBJ2-1; weak D call: TRBD1 (6 bases). CDR1 is SGHVS, CDR2 FQNEAQ, per germline. This CDR3 comprises 14 residues. The germline V and J ends were trimmed by 1 base and 8 bases, with 12 bases remaining between them. CDR3 coding DNA: TGTGCCAGCAGCTTAGGGACAGCCCACCATGAGCAGTTCTTC. Translating it yields CASSLGTAHHEQFF.

This clonotype was recorded many times. The chain is built from TRBV14 and TRBJ1-2; tentatively, D is TRBD1 (6 bases). The germline CDR1 and CDR2 sequences are SGHDN and FVKESK. The CDR3 runs 13 residues. Trimming removed 4 bases from V and 8 bases from J, with 14 bases in between. CDR3: CASSRSQGSGYTF. As DNA, the CDR3 is TGTGCCAGCAGCCGTTCACAGGGAAGCGGCTACACCTTC.

The sample holds a few counts of this clonotype. This sequence joins TRBV27 and TRBJ1-5; TRBD1 aligns across 7 bases. Per the germline V gene, CDR1 is MNHEY and CDR2 is SMNVEV (reference sequence). The V gene end was trimmed by 3 bases and the J gene end by 2 bases; junction bases not matched to a gene: 7. This CDR3 contains 16 residues. The CDR3 DNA reads TGTGCCAGCAGTTTCCAGGGGGGCCTAGGCAATCAGCCCCAGCATTTT. Translating it yields CASSFQGGLGNQPQHF.

This clonotype was observed many times. The chain is built from TRBV27 and TRBJ2-1, with D maybe TRBD2 (5 bases). Germline CDR1 reads MNHEY; CDR2 reads SMNVEV (reference sequence). Trimming shortened V by 8 bases and J by 7 bases, and 21 bases separated the two germline ends. This CDR3 is 15 amino acids long. The CDR3 sequence: CASARGLESGNEQFF. For the CDR3, the DNA is TGTGCCAGCGCCCGAGGACTCGAGTCGGGGAATGAGCAGTTCTTC.

This clonotype was found many times. The V and J genes are TRBV12-3 or TRBV12-4 and TRBJ2-7, with 7 bases aligning to TRBD1. CDR3 length equals 15 residues. The J segment lost 0 bases and the V segment lost 5 bases, leaving 7 bases of the junction unmatched. The CDR3 protein is CASSQGQTRSYEQYF. CDR3 sequence (DNA): TGTGCCAGCAGTCAGGGACAGACCCGCTCCTACGAGCAGTACTTC.

This chain connects TRBV19 to TRBJ2-5; 8 bases line up with TRBD2. Germline V gives CDR1 LNHDA, CDR2 SQIVND (reference sequence). There are 13 residues in the CDR3. Germline trimming cut 6 bases from V and 3 bases from J; bases unmatched to any gene: 3. The CDR3 nucleotides read TGTGCCAGTAGCCGGACTAGCAAAGAGACCCAGTACTTC. This sequence encodes CASSRTSKETQYF.

The table lists this clonotype with many counts. The rearrangement links TRBV3-1 to TRBJ1-1; D gene ambiguous. This CDR3 spans 15 amino acids. Germline values: CDR1 LGHDT, CDR2 YNNKEL (reference sequence). V shed 0 bases and J shed 2 bases, with 10 bases lying between them. CDR3 in amino acids: CASSQEWGINTEAFF. The DNA of the CDR3 is TGTGCCAGCAGCCAAGAGTGGGGAATTAACACTGAAGCTTTCTTT.

At least ten counts were recorded for this clonotype. The chain recombines TRBV5-6 with TRBJ1-5; TRBD1 matches 7 bases. V lost 5 bases, J lost 4 bases, and 3 bases stayed unmatched. The CDR3 runs to 13 residues. CDR1 SGHDT and CDR2 YYEEEE come from the germline V gene. CDR3 DNA sequence: TGTGCCAGCAGTTGGGACAGAAATCAGCCCCAGCATTTT. Translated: CASSWDRNQPQHF.

To note about this clonotype: One base away lies a much larger clone, so this may be a sequencing read error. This rearrangement joins TRBV28 to TRBJ1-2; TRBD1 agrees at 7 bases. This CDR3 region has 13 residues. With 6 bases clipped from V and 4 bases from J, the junction kept 5 bases outside the gene matches. Germline-derived CDR1 and CDR2 are MDHEN and SYDVKM. CDR3 loop: CASSYGTAYGYTF. CDR3 coding DNA: TGTGCCAGCAGCTACGGGACAGCCTATGGCTACACCTTC.